This T cell receptor beta chain was sequenced for a study of T cells in Graves' hyperthyroidism and ophthalmopathy. Template material for amplifying TCR beta CDR3 regions consisted of RNA transcripts. The HTBI set primed first-round TCR CDR3 RT-PCR. TCRdb recomputed calls from the multiplex PCR reads with MiXCR, one row per CDR3 protein. The sample yields approximately 400,000 distinct CDR3 sequences, 15% to 18% seen once. General study points: Ophthalmopathy was separated from stable hyperthyroidism by a 13 V-J model.

Germline CDR1 reads LGHDT; CDR2 reads YNNKEL (reference sequence). The V end lost 1 base, the J end lost 5 bases, and 1 base lay between the germline ends. CDR3 size: 11 residues. There are many counts of this clonotype. Its antigen remains unidentified. The chain carries TRBV3-1 and TRBJ2-3; no reliable D call. The TCR originated in a woman under 30 with Graves' hyperthyroidism. Sequenced material: blood. CDR3 coding DNA: TGTGCCAGCAGCCAAGTAGATACGCAGTATTTT. Its translation is CASSQVDTQYF.